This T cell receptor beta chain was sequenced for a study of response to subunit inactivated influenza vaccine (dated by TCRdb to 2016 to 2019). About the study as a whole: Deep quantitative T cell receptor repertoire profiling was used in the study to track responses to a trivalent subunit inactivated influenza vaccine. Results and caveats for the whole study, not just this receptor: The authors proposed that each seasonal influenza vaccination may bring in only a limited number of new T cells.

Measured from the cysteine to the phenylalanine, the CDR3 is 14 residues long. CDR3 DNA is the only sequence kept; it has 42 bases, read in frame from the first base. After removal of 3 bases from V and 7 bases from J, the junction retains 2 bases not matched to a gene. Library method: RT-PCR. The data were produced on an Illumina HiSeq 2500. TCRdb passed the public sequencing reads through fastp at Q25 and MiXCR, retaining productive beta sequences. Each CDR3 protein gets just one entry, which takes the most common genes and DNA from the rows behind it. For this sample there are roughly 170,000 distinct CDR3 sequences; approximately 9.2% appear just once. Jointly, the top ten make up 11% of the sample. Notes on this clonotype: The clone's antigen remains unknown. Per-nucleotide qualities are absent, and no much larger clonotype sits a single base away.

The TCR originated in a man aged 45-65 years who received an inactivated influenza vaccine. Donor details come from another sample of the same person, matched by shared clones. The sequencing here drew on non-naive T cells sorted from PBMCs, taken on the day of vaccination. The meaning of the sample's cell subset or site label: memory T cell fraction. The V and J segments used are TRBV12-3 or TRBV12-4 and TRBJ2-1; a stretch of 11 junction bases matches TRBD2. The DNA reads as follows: TGTGCCAGCAGTTTTAGCGGGGGGGAAAATGAGCAGTTCTTC. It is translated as CASSFSGGENEQFF.